This TCR beta chain was sequenced for a study of blood T cell repertoires in COVID-19. The germline V gene has CDR1 KGHSH and CDR2 LQKENI. V shed 3 bases and J shed 7 bases, with 7 bases lying between them. This CDR3 is built from 11 residues. Per the authors' pipeline: Researchers report that nucleated cell counts were estimated from reference gene primer amplification. Profiled with immunoSEQ multiplex PCR; TCRdb holds only in-frame clones, not every one. The V and J calls and the clone size are those of that table, but D and trimming were determined from the DNA. The sample records about 200,000 clones, 85% being singletons.

The clonotype comes from a man aged 40-49 years who had recovered from COVID-19. This chain joins TRBV18 and TRBJ2-7; D call uncertain. The specimen sequenced was PBMCs or T cells enriched from blood (not recorded which). CDR3 loop: CASSPSREQYF. CDR3 DNA: TGTGCCAGCTCACCGTCTCGGGAGCAGTACTTC.